The 31 T cell receptor beta chains listed next were all sequenced from one sample in a study of control samples from healthy donors and cancer patients. Clones were sequenced by immunoSEQ multiplex PCR, and TCRdb holds only the in-frame ones, with some missing. The sample includes roughly 38,000 clones, roughly 90% seen only once; the top ten take more than 3%. Input material: blood. Every receptor here comes from a woman aged 45-65 years in good health.

The CDR3 is CASSVGDTQYF. In DNA form, the CDR3 reads TGTGCCAGCAGCGTGGGAGATACGCAGTATTTT. The chain links TRBV7-9 to TRBJ2-3; D is undetermined. Trimming cost V 5 bases and J 5 bases, with 5 bases left between them. This CDR3 contains 11 residues. CDR1 is SEHNR and CDR2 is FQNEAQ in the germline V gene (reference sequence).

This clone was recorded once. The V call is TRBV10-3, the J call TRBJ1-6; D not resolved. Looked up from germline, CDR1 is ENHRY and CDR2 is SYGVKD. V dropped 6 bases and J dropped 9 bases, with 21 bases sitting between them. CDR3 length: 16 amino acids. As DNA, the CDR3 is TGTGCCATCAGCCCTACCCTAACCACAGCGACTTCACCCCTCCACTTT. Its translation: CAISPTLTTATSPLHF.

This chain joins TRBV2 and TRBJ2-2, with TRBD1 identical over 9 bases. The CDR3 loop spans 17 amino acids. Trimming at V came to 4 bases and at J to 3 bases, leaving 9 bases not matched to a gene. Germline CDR1 reads SNHLY; CDR2 reads FYNNEI. Here the CDR3 DNA reads TGTGCCAGCAGTGTAATCCCCGGGACAGGGTACACCGGGGAGCTGTTTTTT. Its translation is CASSVIPGTGYTGELFF.

V and J are TRBV28 and TRBJ2-5, with a tentative D call TRBD2 (6 bases). V was cut by 1 base and J by 3 bases, with 9 bases left in between. CDR1 MDHEN and CDR2 SYDVKM come from the germline V gene. The CDR3 runs to 14 residues. CDR3 DNA: TGTGCCAGCAGTTTATTGGGCGGGGAAGAGACCCAGTACTTC. Amino acid sequence: CASSLLGGEETQYF.

This sequence joins TRBV5-6 and TRBJ1-6; 7 positions match TRBD1. V was pared by 4 bases and J by 11 bases, with 15 bases of the junction left unmatched. The germline gives CDR1 SGHDT, CDR2 YYEEEE. The length of the CDR3 is 16 residues. The CDR3 sequence is CASSEVHDRVGAPLHF. In DNA form, the CDR3 reads TGTGCCAGCAGCGAGGTACATGACAGGGTAGGTGCACCCCTCCACTTT.

Only one count was recorded for this clone. The rearrangement joins TRBV27 to TRBJ1-2; 7 nucleotides align to TRBD1. CDR1 and CDR2 (germline): MNHEY, SMNVEV (reference sequence). Unmatched junction bases numbered 9, after V lost 5 bases and J lost 6 bases. The CDR3 is 14 residues long. The CDR3 sequence: CASSNRQGRDGYTF. CDR3 DNA sequence: TGTGCCAGCAGTAACCGACAGGGAAGGGATGGCTACACCTTC.

This clone has a single count. At one end the junction does not follow the germline gene, possibly because of a read error. The chain combines TRBV7-9 with TRBJ2-3, with 9 bases aligning to TRBD2. CDR1 is SEHNR and CDR2 is FQNEAQ in the germline V gene (reference sequence). The CDR3 sequence is 16 residues long. The DNA of the CDR3 is TGCGCCAGCAGTCCGCGGGCGGGGGGGGTTCAGGAGACGCAGTATTTT. This sequence encodes CASSPRAGGVQETQYF.

Turning to this clone: Additional DNA sequences in this sample encode the identical CDR3. V gene TRBV6-2 or TRBV6-3 combines with J gene TRBJ2-7; possible D gene TRBD2, 7 bases. Germline V lookup: CDR1 MNHEY, CDR2 SVGEGT. V lost 4 bases, J lost 3 bases, and 22 bases lay in between. This CDR3 is built from 17 residues. CDR3 in DNA: TGTGCCAGCAGTTGGGGGGGCCGGACTGCAAATCTCTACGAGCAGTACTTC. It encodes CASSWGGRTANLYEQYF.

The V gene is TRBV4-1, the J gene TRBJ2-3; D is possibly TRBD1 (6 bases). CDR3 length: 17 amino acids. The V end was cut by 4 bases, the J end by 1 base, with 18 bases between. The V gene's germline CDR1 is MGHRA and CDR2 YSYEKL. The CDR3 DNA reads TGCGCCAGCAGCCGAATAGGAGAGGGGGTCCGCACAGATACGCAGTATTTT. Its protein product is CASSRIGEGVRTDTQYF.

The chain has TRBV7-2 and TRBJ1-6; D remains ambiguous. Germline lookup yields CDR1 SGHTA and CDR2 FQGNSA. V was clipped by 2 bases and J by 9 bases, with 8 bases between them. CDR3 size: 13 residues. CDR3 DNA: TGTGCCAGCAGCTTAACCGCGGCTTCACCCCTCCACTTT. Translation: CASSLTAASPLHF.

The gene calls are TRBV5-6 and TRBJ1-6, with D perhaps TRBD1 (6 bases). With 2 bases removed from V and 9 bases from J, the gap between germline ends came to 12 bases. This CDR3 contains 14 residues. Germline loops: CDR1 SGHDT, CDR2 YYEEEE. CDR3 sequence (DNA): TGTGCCAGCAGCTTAGGGGTACAGGGTTCACCCCTCCACTTT. Translated, it gives CASSLGVQGSPLHF.

CDR3 in amino acids: CASSLAHHQETQYF. The CDR3 DNA reads TGTGCCAGCAGCTTAGCGCACCATCAAGAGACCCAGTACTTC. V and J are TRBV7-2 and TRBJ2-5; D is unresolved. The germline V gene encodes CDR1 SGHTA and CDR2 FQGNSA. The V gene lost 0 bases and the J gene lost 2 bases, with 7 bases spanning the gap. The CDR3 extends over 14 amino acids.

The chain links TRBV18 to TRBJ2-7; possible D gene TRBD1, 5 bases. In germline, CDR1 is KGHSH, CDR2 LQKENI. The V end lost 4 bases, the J end lost 1 base, and 8 bases lay between the germline ends. The CDR3 loop spans 13 amino acids. The CDR3 protein is CASSQAGSYEQYF. The CDR3 nucleotides are TGTGCCAGCTCACAGGCAGGGTCCTACGAGCAGTACTTC.

The chain has TRBV14 and TRBJ1-2; D not certain. The CDR3 covers 12 residues. CDR1 is SGHDN, CDR2 FVKESK, per germline. V lost 3 bases, J lost 2 bases, and 4 bases lay in between. The CDR3 nucleotides are TGTGCCAGCAGCCATGAGAACTATGGCTACACCTTC. This encodes CASSHENYGYTF.

The rearrangement links TRBV16 to TRBJ2-7, with unresolved D. Trimming left V 1 base short and J 1 base short, with 5 bases between. This CDR3 has 13 amino acids. Per the germline V gene, CDR1 is KGHSY and CDR2 is FQNENV. The CDR3 reads CASSQFRSYEQYF. DNA for the CDR3: TGTGCCAGCAGCCAATTCCGATCCTACGAGCAGTACTTC.

The chain couples TRBV27 to TRBJ1-6, with a tentative D call TRBD1 (6 bases). With 0 bases removed from V and 7 bases from J, the gap between germline ends came to 10 bases. The CDR3 length is 15 residues. Germline lookup yields CDR1 MNHEY and CDR2 SMNVEV (reference sequence). The CDR3 loop reads CASSLSLGGNSPLHF. DNA for the CDR3: TGTGCCAGCAGTTTATCCCTTGGGGGCAATTCACCCCTCCACTTT.

The J gene is TRBJ2-1, the V gene TRBV2; D not resolved. V was shortened by 8 bases and J by 3 bases, with 14 bases between the two germline ends. The CDR3 contains 14 residues. Germline lookup yields CDR1 SNHLY and CDR2 FYNNEI. The CDR3 bases are TGTGCCAGCGGCCTCTGGGAAGTCTACAATGAGCAGTTCTTC. Translation gives CASGLWEVYNEQFF.

This rearrangement joins TRBV6-5 to TRBJ2-7, with 8 bases matching TRBD1. This CDR3 contains 13 residues. CDR1 is MNHEY, CDR2 SVGAGI, per germline. V shed 5 bases and J 6 bases; nucleotides not matched to a gene: 6. The CDR3 here is CASSQLDRGEQYF. CDR3 nucleotides: TGTGCCAGCAGTCAATTAGACAGGGGCGAGCAGTACTTC.

The chain links TRBV12-3 or TRBV12-4 to TRBJ2-4; D perhaps matches TRBD1 (6 bases). This CDR3 region has 13 residues. V gave up 0 bases and J gave up 12 bases, with 12 bases separating them. In DNA form, the CDR3 reads TGTGCCAGCAGTTTAGCTACAGGGAGAACTCAGTACTTC. The encoded protein is CASSLATGRTQYF.

The CDR3 DNA is TGCGCCAGCAGCTTGACTACCTCCCAAAGAGAGACCCAGTACTTC. Translation gives CASSLTTSQRETQYF. The rearrangement links TRBV5-1 to TRBJ2-5; D ambiguous. Germline CDR1 is SGHRS and CDR2 is YFSETQ. The ends were cut back, 1 base at V and 4 bases at J, with 14 bases in the middle. The CDR3 has 15 residues.

The rearrangement joins TRBV4-1 to TRBJ2-7; 12 nucleotides match TRBD1. This CDR3 contains 17 residues. Unmatched junction bases numbered 13, after V lost 5 bases and J lost 5 bases. Germline loops: CDR1 MGHRA, CDR2 YSYEKL. CDR3 amino acids: CASSSRIMGQGAHEQYF. CDR3 bases: TGCGCCAGCAGCTCGCGGATCATGGGACAGGGGGCGCACGAGCAGTACTTC.

The chain couples TRBV2 to TRBJ2-7; 11 bases map to TRBD2. Germline V gives CDR1 SNHLY, CDR2 FYNNEI. Trimming cost V 4 bases and J 6 bases; bases outside gene matches: 8. The CDR3 runs to 15 residues. The CDR3 region has the DNA TGTGCCAGCAGTGCATATAGCGGGGGGGCCGTCGAGCAGTACTTC. This translates into CASSAYSGGAVEQYF.

The chain has TRBV5-5 and TRBJ1-1; 9 bases agree with TRBD1. CDR1 and CDR2 from the germline V gene are SGHKS and YYEKEE (reference sequence). The length of the CDR3 is 13 residues. The ends lost 3 bases at V and 11 bases at J; junction bases unmatched: 8. The DNA of the CDR3 is TGTGCCAGCAGCTCCACGGGGACAGGGAACGCTTTCTTT. Protein product: CASSSTGTGNAFF.

The chain employs TRBV5-1 and TRBJ2-7; weak D call: TRBD2 (5 bases). Deletions cut 0 bases from V and 4 bases from J, with 11 bases between. Germline CDR1 SGHRS, CDR2 YFSETQ. The CDR3 loop spans 14 amino acids. In nucleotides, the CDR3 is TGCGCCAGCAGCTTGGGAGGGCCGACTTACGAGCAGTACTTC. Its protein product is CASSLGGPTYEQYF. Full variable domain (remainder filled in from reference TRBV5-1 and TRBJ2-7): KAGVTQTPRYLIKTRGQQVTLSCSPISGHRSVSWYQQTPGQGLQFLFEYFSETQRNKGNFPGRFSGRQFSNSRSEMNVSTLELGDSALYLCASSLGGPTYEQYFGPGTRLTVT.

A word on this clone: One end of the junction does not line up with germline, which may come from a read error. The identical CDR3 is also encoded by other nucleotide sequences in the sample. This chain links TRBV29-1 with TRBJ2-3; D gene ambiguous. The germline V gene has CDR1 SQVTM and CDR2 ANQGSEA. The CDR3 totals 12 residues. The CDR3 sequence: CSSSKATDTQYF. CDR3 sequence (DNA): TGTAGTAGTTCGAAGGCCACAGATACGCAGTATTTT.

The CDR3 DNA is TGTGCCAGTAGTTCCCGGGCAGGGGGGGAGACCCAGTACTTC. This codes for CASSSRAGGETQYF. The chain couples TRBV19 to TRBJ2-5; D is possibly TRBD1 (7 bases). The CDR3 covers 14 residues. The V and J ends lost 5 bases and 5 bases respectively, with 15 bases between them. Germline CDR1 LNHDA, CDR2 SQIVND (reference sequence).

The genes are TRBV9 and TRBJ2-2; the D is unclear. Germline loops: CDR1 SGDLS, CDR2 YYNGEE. There are 15 residues in the CDR3. V gave up 6 bases and J gave up 6 bases, with 18 bases separating them. In nucleotides, the CDR3 is TGTGCCAGCAATCCCGGGTTAGGCTCCCCCGGGGAGCTGTTTTTT. Translating it yields CASNPGLGSPGELFF. Combining the CDR3 with reference TRBV9 and TRBJ2-2 gives the whole variable domain DSGVTQTPKHLITATGQRVTLRCSPRSGDLSVYWYQQSLDQGLQFLIQYYNGEERAKGNILERFSAQQFPDLHSELNLSSLELGDSALYFCASNPGLGSPGELFFGEGSRLTVL.

The chain couples TRBV12-5 to TRBJ2-7; D call uncertain. Germline-derived CDR1 and CDR2 are LGHNT and FRNRAP. Deletions cut 2 bases from V and 6 bases from J, with 5 bases between. This CDR3 spans 11 amino acids. In DNA, the CDR3 is TGTGCTAGTGGTTTGTCGATCGAGCAGTACTTC. Translation: CASGLSIEQYF.

The V call is TRBV11-2, the J call TRBJ2-1; no clear D gene. The CDR3 spans 15 residues. V was pared by 2 bases and J by 1 base, with 9 bases between. The germline V gene has CDR1 SGHAT and CDR2 FQNNGV. CDR3 nucleotide sequence: TGTGCCAGCAGCTTATCCCGGGCTTCCTACAATGAGCAGTTCTTC. Translated: CASSLSRASYNEQFF.

This chain uses TRBV2 with TRBJ2-1; 10 bases agree with TRBD1. The CDR3 is 16 amino acids. V gave up 7 bases and J gave up 4 bases; unmatched junction bases: 10. The germline V gene has CDR1 SNHLY and CDR2 FYNNEI. For the CDR3, the DNA is TGTGCCAGCAAACGGACAGGGGGTACATTATACAATGAGCAGTTCTTC. It encodes CASKRTGGTLYNEQFF.

The CDR3 loop reads CSVAGANVLTF. DNA for the CDR3: TGCAGCGTTGCTGGGGCCAACGTCCTGACTTTC. The chain uses TRBV29-1 and TRBJ2-6, with D unresolved. The CDR3 contains 11 residues. Deletions cut 4 bases from V and 2 bases from J, with 0 bases between. The germline V gene encodes CDR1 SQVTM and CDR2 ANQGSEA.